The next 3 T cell receptor beta chains were all read from a single sample in a study of blood T cell repertoires in COVID-19. Sequenced by immunoSEQ multiplex PCR; TCRdb stores in-frame clones only, minus some. This table holds over 250,000 clones, 85% to 90% found once. The specimen sequenced was peripheral blood. These receptors originate from a woman aged 40 to 49 who had recovered from COVID-19.

This sequence joins TRBV5-1 and TRBJ2-3, with TRBD1 matching 11 bases. The V gene end was trimmed by 0 bases and the J gene end by 5 bases; junction bases not matched to a gene: 2. Germline CDR1 reads SGHRS; CDR2 reads YFSETQ. CDR3 size: 15 residues. The CDR3 sequence: CASSLAGTGGDTQYF. In DNA form, the CDR3 reads TGCGCCAGCAGCTTGGCTGGGACAGGGGGAGATACGCAGTATTTT.

V is TRBV5-8 and J is TRBJ1-1; 8 positions match TRBD1. The CDR3 spans 14 residues. Germline V gives CDR1 SGHTS, CDR2 YDEGEE. J was trimmed by 5 bases and V by 3 bases; bases with no gene match: 6. The CDR3 spells CASSSTGVGTEAFF. Written as DNA, the CDR3 is TGTGCCAGCAGCTCGACAGGGGTAGGAACTGAAGCTTTCTTT.

The chain combines TRBV4-1 with TRBJ1-2; D is ambiguous. Trimming took off 2 bases at V and 5 bases at J, with 15 bases between the two ends. The CDR3 length is 15 residues. Germline-derived CDR1 and CDR2 are MGHRA and YSYEKL. Here the CDR3 reads CASSQPTGSRYGYTF. The CDR3 bases are TGCGCCAGCAGCCAACCGACCGGGTCACGGTATGGCTACACCTTC.